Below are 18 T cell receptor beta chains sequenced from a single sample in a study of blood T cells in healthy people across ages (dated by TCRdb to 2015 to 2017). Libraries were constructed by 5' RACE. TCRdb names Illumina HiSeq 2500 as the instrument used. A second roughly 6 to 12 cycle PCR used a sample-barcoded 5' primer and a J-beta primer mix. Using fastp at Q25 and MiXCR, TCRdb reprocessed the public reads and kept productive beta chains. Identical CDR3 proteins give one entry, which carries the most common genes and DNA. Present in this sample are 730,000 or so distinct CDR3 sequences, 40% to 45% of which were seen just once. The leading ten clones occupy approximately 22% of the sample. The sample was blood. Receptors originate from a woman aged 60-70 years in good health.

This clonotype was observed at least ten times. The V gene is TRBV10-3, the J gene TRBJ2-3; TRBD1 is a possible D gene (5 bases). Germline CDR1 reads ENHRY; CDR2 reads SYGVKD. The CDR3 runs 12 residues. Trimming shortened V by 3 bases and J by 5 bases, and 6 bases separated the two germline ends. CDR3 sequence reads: CAISDREDTQYF. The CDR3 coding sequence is TGTGCCATCAGTGACAGGGAAGATACGCAGTATTTT.

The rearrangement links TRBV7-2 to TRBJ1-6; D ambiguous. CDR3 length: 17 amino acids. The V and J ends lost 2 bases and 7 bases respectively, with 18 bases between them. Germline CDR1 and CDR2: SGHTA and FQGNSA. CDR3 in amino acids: CASSLLGSLFGNSPLHF. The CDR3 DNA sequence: TGTGCCAGCAGCTTATTAGGCAGCCTTTTTGGAAATTCACCCCTCCACTTT.

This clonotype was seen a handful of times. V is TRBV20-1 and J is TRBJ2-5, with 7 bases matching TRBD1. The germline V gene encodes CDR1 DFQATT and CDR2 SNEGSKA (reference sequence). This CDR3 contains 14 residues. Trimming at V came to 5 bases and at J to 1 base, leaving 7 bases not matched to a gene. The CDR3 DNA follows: TGCAGTGCTGTGACAGGGAGAATCCAAGAGACCCAGTACTTC. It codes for CSAVTGRIQETQYF.

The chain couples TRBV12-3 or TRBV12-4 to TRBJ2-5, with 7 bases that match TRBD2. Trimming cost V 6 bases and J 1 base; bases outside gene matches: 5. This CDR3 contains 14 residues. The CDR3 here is CASRAAGPQETQYF. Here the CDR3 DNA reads TGTGCCAGCAGGGCAGCGGGACCCCAAGAGACCCAGTACTTC.

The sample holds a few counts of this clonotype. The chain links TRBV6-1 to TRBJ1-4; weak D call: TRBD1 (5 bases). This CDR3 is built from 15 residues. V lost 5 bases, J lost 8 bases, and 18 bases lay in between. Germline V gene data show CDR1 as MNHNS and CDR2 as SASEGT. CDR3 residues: CASSLAPGLGEKLFF. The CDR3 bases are TGTGCCAGCAGTCTAGCCCCGGGGCTGGGGGAAAAACTGTTTTTT.

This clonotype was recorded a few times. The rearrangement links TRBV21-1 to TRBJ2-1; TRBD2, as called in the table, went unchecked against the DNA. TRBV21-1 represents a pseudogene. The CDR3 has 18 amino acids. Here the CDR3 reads CASSKKGEVWSSYNEQFF. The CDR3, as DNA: TGTGCCAGCAGCAAAAAGGGGGAGGTGTGGAGCTCCTACAATGAGCAGTTCTTC.

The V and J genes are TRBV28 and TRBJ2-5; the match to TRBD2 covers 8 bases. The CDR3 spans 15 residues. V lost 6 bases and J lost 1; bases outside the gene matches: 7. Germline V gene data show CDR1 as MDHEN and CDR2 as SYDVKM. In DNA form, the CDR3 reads TGTGCCAGCAGCCCCCTCACTAGCGGCCAAGAGACCCAGTACTTC. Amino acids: CASSPLTSGQETQYF.

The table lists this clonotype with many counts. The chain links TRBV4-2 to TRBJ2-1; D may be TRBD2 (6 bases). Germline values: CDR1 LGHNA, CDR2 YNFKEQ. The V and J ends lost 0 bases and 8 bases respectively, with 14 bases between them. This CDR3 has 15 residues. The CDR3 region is CASSQEKSGGDEQFF. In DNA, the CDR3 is TGTGCCAGCAGCCAAGAAAAGTCGGGCGGGGATGAGCAGTTCTTC.

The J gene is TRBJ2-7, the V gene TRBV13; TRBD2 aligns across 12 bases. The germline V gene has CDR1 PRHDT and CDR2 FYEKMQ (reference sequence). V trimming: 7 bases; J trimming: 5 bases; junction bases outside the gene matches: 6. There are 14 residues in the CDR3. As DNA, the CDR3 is TGTGCCAGCACCGTGACTAGCGGGAGAGACGAGCAGTACTTC. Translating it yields CASTVTSGRDEQYF. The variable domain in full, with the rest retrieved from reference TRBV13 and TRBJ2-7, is AAGVIQSPRHLIKEKRETATLKCYPIPRHDTVYWYQQGPGQDPQFLISFYEKMQSDKGSIPDRFSAQQFSDYHSELNMSSLELGDSALYFCASTVTSGRDEQYFGPGTRLTVT.

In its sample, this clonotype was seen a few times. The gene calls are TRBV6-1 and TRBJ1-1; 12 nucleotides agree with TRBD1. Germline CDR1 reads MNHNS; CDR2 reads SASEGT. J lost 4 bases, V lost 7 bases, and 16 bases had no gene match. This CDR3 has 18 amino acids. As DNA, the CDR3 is TGTGCCAGCAAACCGGGACAGGGGGCGCATTTGGAGGGCACTGAAGCTTTCTTT. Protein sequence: CASKPGQGAHLEGTEAFF.

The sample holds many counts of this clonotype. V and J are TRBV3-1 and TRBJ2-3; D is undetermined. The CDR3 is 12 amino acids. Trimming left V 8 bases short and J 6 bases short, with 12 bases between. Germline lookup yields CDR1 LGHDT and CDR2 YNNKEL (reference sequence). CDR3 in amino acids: CASLSPADTQYF. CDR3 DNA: TGTGCCAGCTTGTCTCCGGCCGATACGCAGTATTTT.

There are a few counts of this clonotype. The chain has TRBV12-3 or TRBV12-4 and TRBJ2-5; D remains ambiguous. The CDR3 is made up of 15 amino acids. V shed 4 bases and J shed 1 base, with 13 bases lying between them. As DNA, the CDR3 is TGTGCCAGCAGTTCACGACTGGATTTCCAAGAGACCCAGTACTTC. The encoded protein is CASSSRLDFQETQYF.

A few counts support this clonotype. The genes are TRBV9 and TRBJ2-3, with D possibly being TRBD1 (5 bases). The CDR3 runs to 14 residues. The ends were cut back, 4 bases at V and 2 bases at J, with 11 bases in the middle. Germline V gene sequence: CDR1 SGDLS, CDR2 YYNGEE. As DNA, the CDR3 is TGTGCCAGCAGCCACAGGACAACCACAGATACGCAGTATTTT. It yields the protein CASSHRTTTDTQYF.

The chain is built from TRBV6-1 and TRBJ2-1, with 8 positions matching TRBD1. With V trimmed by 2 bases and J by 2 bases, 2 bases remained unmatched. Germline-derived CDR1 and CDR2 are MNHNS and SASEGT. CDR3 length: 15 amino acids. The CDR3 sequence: CASSEQGAAYNEQFF. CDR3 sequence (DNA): TGTGCCAGCAGTGAACAGGGGGCAGCCTACAATGAGCAGTTCTTC.

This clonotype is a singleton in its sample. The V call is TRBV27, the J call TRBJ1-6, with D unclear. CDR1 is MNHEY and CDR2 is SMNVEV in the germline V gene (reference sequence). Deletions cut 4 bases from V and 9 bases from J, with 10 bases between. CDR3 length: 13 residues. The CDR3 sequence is CASSYAVGSPLHF. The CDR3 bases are TGTGCCAGCAGTTACGCCGTGGGTTCACCCCTCCACTTT.

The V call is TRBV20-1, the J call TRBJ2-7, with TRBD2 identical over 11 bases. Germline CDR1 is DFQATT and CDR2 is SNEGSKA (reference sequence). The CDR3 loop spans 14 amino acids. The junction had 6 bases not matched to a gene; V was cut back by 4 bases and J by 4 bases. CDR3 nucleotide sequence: TGCAGTGCTACCACTAGCGGGAGCCCGTACGAGCAGTACTTC. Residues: CSATTSGSPYEQYF.

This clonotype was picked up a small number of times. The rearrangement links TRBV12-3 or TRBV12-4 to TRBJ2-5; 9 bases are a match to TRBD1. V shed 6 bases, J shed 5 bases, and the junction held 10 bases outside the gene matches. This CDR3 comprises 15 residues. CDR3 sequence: CASRVGTGYGETQYF. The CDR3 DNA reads TGTGCCAGCAGGGTCGGGACAGGGTACGGGGAGACCCAGTACTTC.

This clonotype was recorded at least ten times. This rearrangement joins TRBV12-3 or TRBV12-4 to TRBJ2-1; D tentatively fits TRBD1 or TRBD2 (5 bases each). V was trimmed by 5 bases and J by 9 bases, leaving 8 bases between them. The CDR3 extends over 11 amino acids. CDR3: CASSKGTEQFF. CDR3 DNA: TGTGCCAGCAGTAAAGGGACTGAGCAGTTCTTC.